This TCR beta chain was captured by sequencing in a study of blood T cell repertoires in COVID-19. Looking at the study overall: Acute and convalescent COVID-19 specimens originated in the United States, Italy and Spain. From T cells, B-cell-depleted T cells, or PBMCs came the material, which was cDNA or gDNA.

Authors' methods: Reference gene primer amplification yielded estimated nucleated cell counts. Some clones are missing from TCRdb's copy, which holds only in-frame ones; the method was immunoSEQ multiplex PCR. That table gives V, J and clone size, and the DNA gave D and trimming. The sample holds some 270,000 clones, over 75% seen once. This clonotype originated in a human donor with COVID-19, enrolled during active disease. The donor label of this sample is uncertain. Sequencing was carried out using peripheral blood.

CDR3: CASSQERRSGNTIYF. The CDR3 DNA sequence: TGTGCCAGCAGCCAAGAACGGAGATCTGGAAACACCATATATTTT. The V gene is TRBV4-2, the J gene TRBJ1-3; D unclear. The germline V gene encodes CDR1 LGHNA and CDR2 YNFKEQ. V lost 0 bases and J 1 base, leaving 7 bases between the germline ends. The CDR3 contains 15 residues.